The entry below describes one TCR beta chain. Antigen unknown. The data were obtained in a study of response to subunit inactivated influenza vaccine. Findings and limits, study-wide: It was suggested by the authors that few new T cells are recruited by each seasonal influenza vaccination.

TCRdb independently ran MiXCR on the RT-PCR reads; one entry per CDR3 protein. The table includes about 650,000 distinct CDR3 sequences, 15% to 18% detected once. V was clipped by 6 bases and J by 10 bases; unmatched bases: 8. Germline loops: CDR1 ENHRY, CDR2 SYGVKD. The CDR3 consists of 13 residues. Sequenced material: PBMCs from blood, taken approximately 13 days after vaccination. This receptor was obtained from a man between 50 and 59 years old who received an inactivated influenza vaccine. The rearrangement links TRBV10-3 to TRBJ2-1; TRBD1 matches at 8 bases. The CDR3 loop reads CAIRNLQGGEQFF. The CDR3 DNA reads as TGTGCCATCAGGAATCTACAGGGGGGCGAGCAGTTCTTC.